Shown below are 3 T cell receptor beta chains from a single sample sequenced in a study of naive and memory T cell subsets. Study conclusions and caveats: Naive repertoires, especially CD8, held a few larger clonotypes, possibly memory cells re-expressing CD45RA.

What these receptors recognize is not known. Two oligonucleotides, mixed equimolar, formed the beta constant-region primer covering TRBC1 and TRBC2. The ligated cDNA underwent four PCR rounds using SP2 and nested alpha and beta constant-region primers. MiXCR, run by TCRdb on the UMI-ligation and nested PCR reads, gives a single entry per CDR3 protein. The sample lists roughly 150,000 distinct CDR3 sequences, approximately 20% occurring once. Material for sequencing was naive CD8+ T cells from blood. These receptors all come from a human donor in good health.

Only a few counts were recorded for this clonotype. The chain employs TRBV6-5 and TRBJ1-1; a possible D gene is TRBD1 (5 bases). The CDR3 is made up of 14 amino acids. Germline lookup yields CDR1 MNHEY and CDR2 SVGAGI. V gave up 1 base and J gave up 4 bases, with 10 bases separating them. The DNA for the CDR3 is TGTGCCAGCAGTTACTTAGAAGGGACCACTGAAGCTTTCTTT. It specifies CASSYLEGTTEAFF.

V gene TRBV9 combines with J gene TRBJ2-3; D perhaps matches TRBD1 (6 bases). V lost 3 bases and J lost 6, with 14 bases in between. The CDR3 is made up of 14 amino acids. Germline assignment: CDR1 SGDLS and CDR2 YYNGEE. The CDR3 here is CASSAFGTRDTQYF. The CDR3 DNA follows: TGTGCCAGCAGCGCCTTTGGGACAAGGGATACGCAGTATTTT.

This chain joins TRBV27 and TRBJ2-7, with a possible D match to TRBD1 (6 bases). CDR3 length equals 15 residues. The V end lost 6 bases, the J end lost 2 bases, and 17 bases lay between the germline ends. CDR1 is MNHEY, CDR2 SMNVEV, per germline (reference sequence). CDR3 DNA sequence: TGTGCCAGCAGAGCAGGGGTATATTCTCCCTACGAGCAGTACTTC. Its translation: CASRAGVYSPYEQYF.